This T cell receptor (beta chain) was sequenced during a study of OX40 agonist ivuxolimab in advanced cancers. The repertoire was sequenced with immunoSEQ multiplex PCR; TCRdb's copy has only in-frame clones and lacks some. The table has about 69,000 clones, 85% to 90% seen once; the top ten hold 10%. Trimming took off 1 base at V and 5 bases at J, with 15 bases between the two ends. Germline-derived CDR1 and CDR2 are MDHEN and SYDVKM. The CDR3 is 16 amino acids. The source was CD4+ or CD8+ T cells sorted from blood, collected in a trial of the OX40 agonist ivuxolimab. J is TRBJ2-1 and V is TRBV28, with D possibly TRBD2 on 5 matching bases. This TCR came from an adult with an advanced solid tumor such as melanoma, head and neck, liver or kidney cancer. The CDR3 coding sequence is TGTGCCAGCAGTTTATTTCTCACTAGGTCCAACAATGAGCAGTTCTTC. Translation: CASSLFLTRSNNEQFF.